A selection of T cell receptor beta chains follows, all from one sample in a study of control samples from healthy donors and cancer patients. TCRdb's table, derived via immunoSEQ multiplex PCR, lists solely in-frame clones and lacks some. The table shows 150,000 or so clones, with approximately 86% occurring only once. The sample comprised blood. Receptor source: a woman in her 30s in good health. Each CDR3 is given with its conserved first and last residue. The D gene is left open where the match is weak. Rows may omit the clone size; those that give it use once, few, many or a size class.

v_gene: TRBV5-1
abundance: NA
d_gene: NA
j_gene: TRBJ2-7
CDR3nt: TGCGCCAGCAGCCCGGGACAATCCTACGAGCAGTACTTC
CDR3aa: CASSPGQSYEQYF

v_gene: TRBV27
abundance: NA
d_gene: TRBD1
j_gene: TRBJ1-2
CDR3nt: TGTGCCAGTTCCCCCCAGGGGGCGAGCTACACCTTC
CDR3aa: CASSPQGASYTF

v_gene: TRBV18
abundance: NA
d_gene: NA
j_gene: TRBJ2-7
CDR3nt: TGTGCCAGCTCACCACAGGGGCAGTTCCACGAGCAGTACTTC
CDR3aa: CASSPQGQFHEQYF

v_gene: TRBV2
abundance: NA
d_gene: NA
j_gene: TRBJ1-3
CDR3nt: TGTGCCAGCAGCAGCCGGACAGAGTCTGGAAACACCATATATTTT
CDR3aa: CASSSRTESGNTIYF

v_gene: TRBV2
abundance: NA
d_gene: NA
j_gene: TRBJ1-2
CDR3nt: TGTGCCAGCAGTGAATTGGGAAACTATGGCTACACCTTC
CDR3aa: CASSELGNYGYTF

v_gene: TRBV5-1
abundance: NA
d_gene: NA
j_gene: TRBJ2-3
CDR3nt: TGCGCCAGCACCGCAGACGGTAGCACAGATACGCAGTATTTT
CDR3aa: CASTADGSTDTQYF

v_gene: TRBV5-4
abundance: NA
d_gene: TRBD2
j_gene: TRBJ2-5
CDR3nt: TGTGCCATTTCGCTAGCGGGGGGGCCCGGGACCCAGTACTTC
CDR3aa: CAISLAGGPGTQYF

v_gene: TRBV11-2
abundance: once
d_gene: NA
j_gene: TRBJ1-3
CDR3nt: TGTGCCAGCAGCTTAGATCGGGCAGGGACTGGAAACACCATATATTTT
CDR3aa: CASSLDRAGTGNTIYF

v_gene: TRBV7-9
abundance: NA
d_gene: TRBD1
j_gene: TRBJ1-5
CDR3nt: TGTGCCAGCAGCGCCGGGACAGGGGGAGTTTTGGGCAATCAGCCCCAGCATTTT
CDR3aa: CASSAGTGGVLGNQPQHF

v_gene: TRBV7-2
abundance: NA
d_gene: TRBD2
j_gene: TRBJ2-3
CDR3nt: TGTGCCAGCAGCCAGATAGCGGGGGGAACCACAGATACGCAGTATTTT
CDR3aa: CASSQIAGGTTDTQYF

v_gene: TRBV5-1
abundance: NA
d_gene: NA
j_gene: TRBJ2-3
CDR3nt: TGCGCCAGCAGCCCTGGATTACCCACAGATACGCAGTATTTT
CDR3aa: CASSPGLPTDTQYF

v_gene: TRBV24-1
abundance: NA
d_gene: NA
j_gene: TRBJ2-3
CDR3nt: TGTGCCACCAGTGAGGCGCCGACACAGGGATGGATAGGGACGCAGTATTTT
CDR3aa: CATSEAPTQGWIGTQYF

v_gene: TRBV4-1
abundance: NA
d_gene: NA
j_gene: TRBJ2-1
CDR3nt: TGCGCCAGCAGTCCAGGGGTCCATGAGCAGTTCTTC
CDR3aa: CASSPGVHEQFF

v_gene: TRBV6-4
abundance: NA
d_gene: TRBD1
j_gene: TRBJ1-1
CDR3nt: TGTGCCAGCAAGGGGAGGGACAGGGTCGATTCTGTAAACACTGAAGCTTTCTTT
CDR3aa: CASKGRDRVDSVNTEAFF

v_gene: TRBV2
abundance: NA
d_gene: NA
j_gene: TRBJ2-5
CDR3nt: TGTGCCAGCAGTCGAGGGAAAGAGACCCAGTACTTC
CDR3aa: CASSRGKETQYF

v_gene: TRBV6-5
abundance: NA
d_gene: NA
j_gene: TRBJ1-2
CDR3nt: TGTGCCAGCAGTTACTCGAACAGCTATGGCTACACCTTC
CDR3aa: CASSYSNSYGYTF

v_gene: TRBV7-2
abundance: NA
d_gene: NA
j_gene: TRBJ1-6
CDR3nt: TGTGCCAGCAGCTTAGACTACCAGATTAATTCACCCCTCCACTTT
CDR3aa: CASSLDYQINSPLHF

v_gene: TRBV7-9
abundance: NA
d_gene: NA
j_gene: TRBJ2-7
CDR3nt: TGTGCCAGCAGCTTACAGACCTACGAGCAGTACTTC
CDR3aa: CASSLQTYEQYF

v_gene: TRBV5-1
abundance: NA
d_gene: NA
j_gene: TRBJ1-2
CDR3nt: TGCGCCAGCAGCTTGGAACGTGGGGTTGGGGGCTACACCTTC
CDR3aa: CASSLERGVGGYTF

v_gene: TRBV10-3
abundance: NA
d_gene: TRBD2
j_gene: TRBJ2-2
CDR3nt: TGTGCCATCAGAAGCGGGAGAAGATCCGGGGAGCTGTTTTTT
CDR3aa: CAIRSGRRSGELFF

v_gene: TRBV7-9
abundance: once
d_gene: NA
j_gene: TRBJ2-2
CDR3nt: TGTGCCAGCAGCCTAATAATCGGGGAGCTGTTTTTT
CDR3aa: CASSLIIGELFF

v_gene: TRBV10-3
abundance: NA
d_gene: NA
j_gene: TRBJ1-2
CDR3nt: TGTGCCATCAGTGAGACGGGTGGCTATGGCTACACCTTC
CDR3aa: CAISETGGYGYTF

v_gene: TRBV3-1/TRBV3-2
abundance: NA
d_gene: NA
j_gene: TRBJ2-2
CDR3nt: TGTGCCAGCAGCCAAGGTATTACGGCCGGCGGGGAGCTGTTTTTT
CDR3aa: CASSQGITAGGELFF

v_gene: TRBV10-3
abundance: NA
d_gene: NA
j_gene: TRBJ1-1
CDR3nt: TGTGCCATCAGTGAGTCTCTGGGTGGGTCCGAGGCTTTCTTT
CDR3aa: CAISESLGGSEAFF

v_gene: TRBV30
abundance: NA
d_gene: NA
j_gene: TRBJ1-2
CDR3nt: TGTGCCTGGAGTCGGGGAGGGGCCAACTATGGCTACACCTTC
CDR3aa: CAWSRGGANYGYTF

v_gene: TRBV15
abundance: NA
d_gene: TRBD2
j_gene: TRBJ2-1
CDR3nt: TGTGCCACCAGCAGCGTAAGCGGGATAGGGGATGAGCAGTTCTTC
CDR3aa: CATSSVSGIGDEQFF

v_gene: TRBV5-4
abundance: NA
d_gene: NA
j_gene: TRBJ1-1
CDR3nt: TGTGCCAGCAGCTGGACCGAGGGGACTGAAGCTTTCTTT
CDR3aa: CASSWTEGTEAFF

v_gene: TRBV5-6
abundance: NA
d_gene: NA
j_gene: TRBJ1-5
CDR3nt: TGTGCCCGCAGCGCGGGGGGGGACGGGCTACGGCAGCCCCAGCATTTT
CDR3aa: CARSAGGDGLRQPQHF

v_gene: TRBV25-1
abundance: few
d_gene: NA
j_gene: TRBJ1-2
CDR3nt: TGTGCCAGCAGTGAAGGACCCGGTGGCTACACCTTC
CDR3aa: CASSEGPGGYTF

v_gene: TRBV30
abundance: NA
d_gene: NA
j_gene: TRBJ1-2
CDR3nt: TGTGCCTGGAGTGTGCGGCAGTCAGCTAACTATGGCTACACCTTC
CDR3aa: CAWSVRQSANYGYTF

v_gene: TRBV7-9
abundance: NA
d_gene: NA
j_gene: TRBJ2-5
CDR3nt: TGTGCCAGCAGCCCCCAGGCCCCTGGGGCCCAGTACTTC
CDR3aa: CASSPQAPGAQYF